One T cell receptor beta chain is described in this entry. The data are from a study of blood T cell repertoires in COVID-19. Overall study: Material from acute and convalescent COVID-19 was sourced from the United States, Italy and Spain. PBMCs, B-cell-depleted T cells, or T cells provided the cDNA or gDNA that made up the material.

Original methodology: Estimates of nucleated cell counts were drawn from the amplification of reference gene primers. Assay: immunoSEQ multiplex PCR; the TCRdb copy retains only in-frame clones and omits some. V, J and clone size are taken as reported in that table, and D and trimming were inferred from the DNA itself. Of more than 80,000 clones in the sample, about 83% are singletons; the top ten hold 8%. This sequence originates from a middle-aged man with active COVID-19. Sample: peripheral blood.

The CDR3 bases are TGCAGCGTTGAAGATGGGACGGGACACGATTACGAGCAGTACTTC. Protein product: CSVEDGTGHDYEQYF. The chain employs TRBV29-1 and TRBJ2-7; D perhaps matches TRBD1 (6 bases). CDR3 length: 15 amino acids. Germline-derived CDR1 and CDR2 are SQVTM and ANQGSEA. The ends were cut back, 0 bases at V and 4 bases at J, with 16 bases in the middle.